This entry features one T cell receptor (beta chain) sequence. Its antigen is undetermined. 13 Jbeta primers and 60 Vbeta primers were used for the PCR. Produced via immunoSEQ multiplex PCR; TCRdb's table is partial and in-frame only. The sample holds some 180,000 clones, more than 60% seen once. The sample belongs to a study of cytomegalovirus exposure and HLA in healthy donors. General study results and limits: Presence/absence analyses supposed approximately even sequencing depth among donors. As confirmed in vitro, a few CMV-associated chains were specific for CMV antigens.

The CDR3 runs to 13 residues. Trimming took 9 bases from V and 1 from J, leaving 11 bases between them. CDR1 and CDR2 (germline): SGHTA, FQGTGA. Sequenced: PBMCs. This sequence joins TRBV7-3 and TRBJ2-3; D is ambiguous. This TCR was recovered from a young man in good health and CMV-seronegative. CDR3 DNA: TGTGCCAGTTCGATGGGCCGCACAGATACGCAGTATTTT. This translates into CASSMGRTDTQYF.